This entry lists 8 T cell receptor beta chains sequenced from one sample in a study of OX40 agonist ivuxolimab in advanced cancers. Profiling relied on immunoSEQ multiplex PCR, and the TCRdb table lists in-frame clones only, not all of them. The sample lists about 50,000 clones; around 85% were seen once. This material consisted of CD4+ or CD8+ T cells sorted from blood, taken in a trial of the OX40 agonist ivuxolimab. The receptors were sampled from an adult with an advanced solid tumor such as melanoma, head and neck, liver or kidney cancer.

The rearrangement joins TRBV6-5 to TRBJ1-1; 7 bases are shared with TRBD1. The CDR3 consists of 15 residues. The V gene end was trimmed by 3 bases and the J gene end by 0 bases; junction bases not matched to a gene: 4. Germline loops: CDR1 MNHEY, CDR2 SVGAGI. This CDR3 is CASSYRGTVNTEAFF. CDR3 nucleotide sequence: TGTGCCAGCAGTTATCGCGGGACAGTGAACACTGAAGCTTTCTTT.

The V call is TRBV2, the J call TRBJ2-5, with 10 bases fitting TRBD2. V gave up 8 bases and J gave up 4 bases; unmatched junction bases: 7. The CDR3 has 14 amino acids. The germline CDR1 and CDR2 sequences are SNHLY and FYNNEI. The CDR3 bases are TGTGCCAGCGGGCTAGCGGGAGTTGGAGAGACCCAGTACTTC. Its translation is CASGLAGVGETQYF.

The rearrangement joins TRBV7-8 to TRBJ1-5; TRBD1 aligns across 9 bases. The trim removed 5 bases at V and 7 bases at J, leaving 3 bases unmatched. The CDR3 is made up of 13 amino acids. Germline CDR1 reads SGHVS; CDR2 reads FQNEAQ. CDR3 coding DNA: TGTGCCAGCAGCCTGGGACAGGGACAGCCCCAGCATTTT. The encoded protein is CASSLGQGQPQHF.

The chain uses TRBV13 and TRBJ1-6; D unresolved. Looked up from germline, CDR1 is PRHDT and CDR2 is FYEKMQ (reference sequence). The CDR3 is 12 amino acids. The V and J ends lost 4 bases and 6 bases respectively, with 4 bases between them. The chain's CDR3 is CASSYLNSPLHF. The DNA of the CDR3 is TGTGCCAGCAGCTATCTTAATTCACCCCTCCACTTT.

The J gene is TRBJ1-2, the V gene TRBV19; maybe TRBD1 (5 bases). This CDR3 comprises 12 residues. Germline CDR1 reads LNHDA; CDR2 reads SQIVND (reference sequence). Deletions cut 8 bases from V and 2 bases from J, with 9 bases between. CDR3 protein: CASRDGNYGYTF. The DNA of the CDR3 is TGTGCCAGTCGGGACGGGAACTATGGCTACACCTTC. Full variable domain (rest looked up from reference TRBV19 and TRBJ1-2): DGGITQSPKYLFRKEGQNVTLSCEQNLNHDAMYWYRQDPGQGLRLIYYSQIVNDFQKGDIAEGYSVSREKKESFPLTVTSAQKNPTAFYLCASRDGNYGYTFGSGTRLTVV.

V gene TRBV19 combines with J gene TRBJ2-1; D is perhaps TRBD1 or TRBD2 (6 bases each). V gave up 7 bases and J gave up 6 bases, with 16 bases separating them. The CDR3 has 14 amino acids. The germline CDR1 and CDR2 sequences are LNHDA and SQIVND (reference sequence). The CDR3 loop reads CASTRGAGPNEQFF. For the CDR3, the DNA is TGTGCCAGTACCAGGGGTGCGGGACCCAATGAGCAGTTCTTC.

This chain uses TRBV29-1 with TRBJ1-1; the match to TRBD1 covers 7 bases. V gave up 5 bases and J gave up 4 bases; unmatched junction bases: 10. The germline V gene encodes CDR1 SQVTM and CDR2 ANQGSEA. The length of the CDR3 is 14 residues. The CDR3 is CSVSWTGKGTEAFF. The CDR3 DNA is TGCAGCGTTTCCTGGACAGGTAAGGGCACTGAAGCTTTCTTT.

Notes on this clone: Other nucleotide sequences from this sample produce the same CDR3. The chain employs TRBV28 and TRBJ2-1, with D uncertain. Germline lookup yields CDR1 MDHEN and CDR2 SYDVKM. Trimming removed 3 bases from V and 4 bases from J, with 4 bases in between. The CDR3 is made up of 12 amino acids. CDR3 sequence (DNA): TGTGCCAGCAGTTTGGGGTACAATGAGCAGTTCTTC. Its protein product is CASSLGYNEQFF.